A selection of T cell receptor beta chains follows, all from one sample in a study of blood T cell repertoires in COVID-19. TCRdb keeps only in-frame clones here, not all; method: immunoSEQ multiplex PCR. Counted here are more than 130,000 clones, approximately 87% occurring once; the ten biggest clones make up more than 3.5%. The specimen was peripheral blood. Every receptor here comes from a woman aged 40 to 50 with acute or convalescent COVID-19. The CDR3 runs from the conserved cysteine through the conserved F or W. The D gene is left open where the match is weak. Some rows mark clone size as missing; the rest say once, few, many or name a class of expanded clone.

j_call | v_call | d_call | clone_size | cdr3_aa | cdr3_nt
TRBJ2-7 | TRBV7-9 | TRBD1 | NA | CASSRGTGGPSYEQYF | TGTGCCAGCAGCCGCGGGACAGGGGGCCCCTCCTACGAGCAGTACTTC
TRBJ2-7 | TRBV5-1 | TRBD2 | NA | CASSLRSRTSLETWEQYF | TGCGCCAGCAGCTTGCGGTCCCGGACTAGTCTCGAGACGTGGGAGCAGTACTTC
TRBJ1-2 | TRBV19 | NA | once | CASSILGEKLNYGYTF | TGTGCCAGTAGTATTCTGGGAGAGAAATTAAACTATGGCTACACCTTC
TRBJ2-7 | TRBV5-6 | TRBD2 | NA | CASSPGTSRLSSYEQYF | TGTGCCAGCAGCCCAGGGACTAGCCGGCTAAGCTCCTACGAGCAGTACTTC
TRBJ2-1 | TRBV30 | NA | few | CAWSWGVYNEQFF | TGTGCCTGGAGTTGGGGAGTCTACAATGAGCAGTTCTTC
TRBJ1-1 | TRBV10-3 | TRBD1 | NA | CAIRLGQGDTEAFF | TGTGCCATCAGACTGGGACAGGGAGACACTGAAGCTTTCTTT
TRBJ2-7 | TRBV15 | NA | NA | CATSRDPQGSYEQYF | TGTGCCACCAGCAGAGATCCACAGGGCTCCTACGAGCAGTACTTC
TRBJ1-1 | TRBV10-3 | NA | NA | CAISASTGVGEAFF | TGTGCCATCAGCGCCTCTACAGGAGTAGGAGAAGCTTTCTTT
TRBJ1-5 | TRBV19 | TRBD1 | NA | CASRRDRVSNQPQHF | TGTGCCAGTAGAAGGGACAGGGTAAGCAATCAGCCCCAGCATTTT
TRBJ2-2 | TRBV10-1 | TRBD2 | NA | CASSGMGLAGDDTGELFF | TGCGCCAGCAGCGGGATGGGACTAGCGGGAGATGACACCGGGGAGCTGTTTTTT